The 15 T cell receptor beta chains below come from one sample, sequenced in a study of cytomegalovirus exposure and HLA in healthy donors. The PCR contained 60 Vbeta and 13 Jbeta primers. Using immunoSEQ multiplex PCR, the repertoire was profiled, and TCRdb retains in-frame clones only, with some absent. Counted here are 160,000 or so clones, approximately 79% occurring once; the ten biggest clones make up 5.5% to 8.5%. Sequenced material: PBMCs. Receptor source: a woman aged 45-59 years in good health and CMV-seropositive.

The chain is built from TRBV6-5 and TRBJ2-7, with TRBD1 identical over 9 bases. This CDR3 has 15 residues. CDR1 is MNHEY and CDR2 is SVGAGI in the germline V gene. Unmatched junction bases numbered 7, after V lost 2 bases and J lost 5 bases. The CDR3 is CASSYPGQGVHEQYF. CDR3 coding DNA: TGTGCCAGCAGTTACCCGGGACAGGGTGTCCACGAGCAGTACTTC.

The chain has TRBV7-2 and TRBJ2-7; 9 bases map to TRBD2. The CDR3 sequence is 16 residues long. The V and J ends lost 5 bases and 2 bases, in that order; junction bases with no gene match: 10. Germline V gene data show CDR1 as SGHTA and CDR2 as FQGNSA. DNA of the CDR3: TGTGCCAGCAGCCCCTCAGCGGGGGGACCACCCTACGAGCAGTACTTC. It is translated as CASSPSAGGPPYEQYF.

The chain uses TRBV18 and TRBJ1-2, with D possibly TRBD1 on 6 matching bases. Germline V lookup: CDR1 KGHSH, CDR2 LQKENI. The CDR3 totals 17 residues. Trimming cost V 2 bases and J 0 bases, with 16 bases left between them. The CDR3 sequence is CASSPNTQGISNYGYTF. The CDR3 coding sequence is TGTGCCAGCTCACCAAATACGCAGGGGATTTCTAACTATGGCTACACCTTC.

The genes are TRBV9 and TRBJ2-7; 7 nucleotides line up with TRBD1. After removal of 0 bases from V and 0 bases from J, the junction contained 3 bases not matched to a gene. This CDR3 has 15 amino acids. Per germline, CDR1 SGDLS and CDR2 YYNGEE. The CDR3 nucleotides are TGTGCCAGCAGCGTAGAGGCAGGGGGCTCCTACGAGCAGTACTTC. It is translated as CASSVEAGGSYEQYF.

The chain joins TRBV9 to TRBJ1-3; D gene uncertain. The germline V and J ends were trimmed by 3 bases and 2 bases, with 12 bases remaining between them. This CDR3 comprises 15 residues. Germline CDR1 is SGDLS and CDR2 is YYNGEE. CDR3: CASSGAGNPGNTIYF. Here the CDR3 DNA reads TGTGCCAGCAGCGGAGCCGGGAATCCTGGAAACACCATATATTTT.

The gene calls are TRBV19 and TRBJ1-2; a weak D match, TRBD1 (6 bases). This CDR3 is built from 14 residues. Trimming shortened V by 6 bases and J by 3 bases, and 14 bases separated the two germline ends. CDR1 LNHDA and CDR2 SQIVND come from the germline V gene (reference sequence). The CDR3 DNA reads TGTGCCAGTAGGGGGTGGGACACCTACTATGGCTACACCTTC. Its translation is CASRGWDTYYGYTF.

The chain links TRBV10-2 to TRBJ2-5, with TRBD1 matching 8 bases. The DNA end is more similar to TRBJ2-7, so the J call may be wrong. The CDR3 spans 19 residues. CDR1 is WSHSY, CDR2 SAAADI, per germline. CDR3 region: CASSAPRAGGPSLFYEQYF. The CDR3 DNA is TGCGCCAGCAGTGCCCCCCGCGCAGGGGGCCCCTCCCTTTTCTACGAGCAGTACTTC.

The V call is TRBV7-8, the J call TRBJ1-6; 8 bases map to TRBD1. The CDR3 is made up of 16 amino acids. The germline V gene has CDR1 SGHVS and CDR2 FQNEAQ. Losses at the gene ends were 5 bases for V and 4 bases for J; bases not matched to a gene: 7. The CDR3 region is CASSPDRVGYNSPLHF. CDR3 nucleotide sequence: TGTGCCAGCAGCCCGGACAGGGTCGGATATAATTCACCCCTCCACTTT.

V usage is TRBV6-5 and J usage is TRBJ1-5, with D possibly being TRBD1 (6 bases). This CDR3 has 14 residues. Germline V gene lookup returns CDR1 MNHEY and CDR2 SVGAGI. As DNA, the CDR3 is TGTGCAACCTCTTCAGGGGACCTACGCGCGCCCCAGCATTTT. It specifies CATSSGDLRAPQHF.

The genes are TRBV6-4 and TRBJ2-1; a weak D match, TRBD1 (5 bases). V was cut by 3 bases and J by 9 bases, with 9 bases left in between. Germline CDR1 MRHNA, CDR2 SNTAGT. The CDR3 spans 12 residues. CDR3 protein: CASSDWGGEQFF. The CDR3 region has the DNA TGTGCCAGCAGTGATTGGGGCGGTGAGCAGTTCTTC.

The CDR3 here is CASRMGGTEQFF. CDR3 bases: TGTGCCAGCAGAATGGGGGGTACTGAGCAGTTCTTC. The chain has TRBV7-2 and TRBJ2-1, with a possible D match to TRBD2 (6 bases). Germline V lookup: CDR1 SGHTA, CDR2 FQGNSA. This CDR3 spans 12 amino acids. Trimming removed 6 bases at V and 9 bases at J, with 12 bases between.

This clone was counted once. V is TRBV6-1 and J is TRBJ2-7; D not resolved. The CDR3 consists of 13 residues. Germline V CDR1 and CDR2: MNHNS, SASEGT. V lost 4 bases and J lost 1, with 8 bases in between. As DNA, the CDR3 is TGTGCCAGCAGTGTACAGAGTTCCTACGAGCAGTACTTC. Translation: CASSVQSSYEQYF.

This CDR3 is CASSLGTDSPYEQYF. CDR3 sequence (DNA): TGTGCCAGCAGCTTAGGGACCGACAGTCCCTACGAGCAGTACTTC. V and J are TRBV7-2 and TRBJ2-7, with D maybe TRBD1 (5 bases). Germline CDR1 is SGHTA and CDR2 is FQGNSA. This CDR3 spans 15 amino acids. V lost 1 base and J lost 2, with 12 bases in between.

This chain joins TRBV19 and TRBJ2-2; D gene unclear. Germline V lookup: CDR1 LNHDA, CDR2 SQIVND (reference sequence). The ends were cut back, 0 bases at V and 9 bases at J, with 8 bases in the middle. CDR3 length: 13 amino acids. For the CDR3, the DNA is TGTGCCAGTAGTATAGAGGGCTTGAGGGAGCTGTTTTTT. Its translation: CASSIEGLRELFF. Full variable domain (rest looked up from reference TRBV19 and TRBJ2-2): DGGITQSPKYLFRKEGQNVTLSCEQNLNHDAMYWYRQDPGQGLRLIYYSQIVNDFQKGDIAEGYSVSREKKESFPLTVTSAQKNPTAFYLCASSIEGLRELFFGEGSRLTVL.

The chain has TRBV14 and TRBJ2-2; TRBD1 agrees at 7 bases. J was trimmed by 3 bases and V by 6 bases; bases with no gene match: 13. The germline V gene encodes CDR1 SGHDN and CDR2 FVKESK. This CDR3 spans 17 amino acids. The DNA of the CDR3 is TGTGCCAGCAGTCCTACACAGGGGCTGGGCGACACCGGGGAGCTGTTTTTT. Its translation: CASSPTQGLGDTGELFF. Full variable domain (remainder filled in from reference TRBV14 and TRBJ2-2): EAGVTQFPSHSVIEKGQTVTLRCDPISGHDNLYWYRRVMGKEIKFLLHFVKESKQDESGMPNNRFLAERTGGTYSTLKVQPAELEDSGVYFCASSPTQGLGDTGELFFGEGSRLTVL.